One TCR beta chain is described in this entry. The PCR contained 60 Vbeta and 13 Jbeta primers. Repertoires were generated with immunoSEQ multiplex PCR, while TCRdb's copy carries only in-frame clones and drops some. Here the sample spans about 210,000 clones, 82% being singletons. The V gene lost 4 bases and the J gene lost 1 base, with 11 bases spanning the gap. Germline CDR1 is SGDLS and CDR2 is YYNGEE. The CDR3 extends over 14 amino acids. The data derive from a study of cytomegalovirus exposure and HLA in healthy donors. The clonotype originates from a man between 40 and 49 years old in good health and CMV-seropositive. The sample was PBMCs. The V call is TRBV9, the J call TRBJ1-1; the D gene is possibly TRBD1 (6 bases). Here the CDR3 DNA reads TGTGCCAGCAGCCCCTCGGGACAGAACACTGAAGCTTTCTTT. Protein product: CASSPSGQNTEAFF.